Each of the 24 T cell receptor beta chains below was sequenced from the same sample in a study of blood T cell repertoires in COVID-19. Some clones are missing from TCRdb's copy, which holds only in-frame ones; the method was immunoSEQ multiplex PCR. The sample shows 80,000 to 95,000 clones, 81% of them seen only once. Sequenced input: peripheral blood. Source of these receptors: a man older than 75 with acute or convalescent COVID-19.

On this clone: A read error may produce the germline difference seen at one junction end. The genes are TRBV2 and TRBJ1-4; TRBD1 might be the D (6 bases). The CDR3 is 17 residues long. Looked up from germline, CDR1 is SNHLY and CDR2 is FYNNEI. The CDR3 protein is CASCENQLPGAYEKLFF. CDR3 nucleotide sequence: TGTGCCAGCTGTGAGAACCAACTTCCAGGGGCTTATGAAAAACTGTTTTTT.

The chain couples TRBV5-1 to TRBJ2-1; 12 positions agree with TRBD2. V trimming: 9 bases; J trimming: 8 bases; junction bases outside the gene matches: 6. The CDR3 is made up of 13 amino acids. CDR1 is SGHRS, CDR2 YFSETQ, per germline. This chain's CDR3 is CATGLAGSYEQFF. CDR3 sequence (DNA): TGCGCCACCGGACTAGCGGGGTCGTATGAGCAGTTCTTC.

This clone was seen more than once but under ten times. The chain has TRBV19 and TRBJ2-1; D is possibly TRBD1 (6 bases). The CDR3 sequence is 16 residues long. Germline CDR1 is LNHDA and CDR2 is SQIVND (reference sequence). V was cut by 9 bases and J by 6 bases, with 24 bases left in between. The CDR3: CASTGHSYNLANEQFF. The CDR3 DNA sequence: TGTGCCAGCACGGGACACAGCTATAACCTCGCCAATGAGCAGTTCTTC.

The chain recombines TRBV2 with TRBJ1-4; no clear D gene. Trimming took off 4 bases at V and 4 bases at J, with 7 bases between the two ends. CDR1 and CDR2 from the germline V gene are SNHLY and FYNNEI. This CDR3 region has 13 residues. CDR3 sequence: CASSGQVNEKLFF. The DNA for the CDR3 is TGTGCCAGCAGTGGTCAGGTTAATGAAAAACTGTTTTTT. Using reference TRBV2 and TRBJ1-4 for the parts outside the CDR3, the full variable domain is EPEVTQTPSHQVTQMGQEVILRCVPISNHLYFYWYRQILGQKVEFLVSFYNNEISEKSEIFDDQFSVERPDGSNFTLKIRSTKLEDSAMYFCASSGQVNEKLFFGSGTQLSVL.

The V gene is TRBV11-2, the J gene TRBJ2-3; a weak D match, TRBD1 (8 bases). Germline V lookup: CDR1 SGHAT, CDR2 FQNNGV. The length of the CDR3 is 14 residues. Between the trimmed V and J ends, which lost 3 bases and 6 bases, there was a span of 13 bases. DNA for the CDR3: TGTGCCAGCAGCTTGATACAGGGGGGGGATACGCAGTATTTT. Its protein is CASSLIQGGDTQYF.

The chain carries TRBV2 and TRBJ2-2; D remains unclear. V dropped 6 bases and J dropped 0 bases, with 5 bases sitting between them. Looked up from germline, CDR1 is SNHLY and CDR2 is FYNNEI. The CDR3 length is 13 residues. The CDR3 spells CASSLANTGELFF. Written as DNA, the CDR3 is TGTGCCAGCAGCCTCGCGAACACCGGGGAGCTGTTTTTT.

The V and J genes are TRBV10-3 and TRBJ2-7; TRBD1 aligns across 10 bases. V shed 2 bases, J shed 5 bases, and the junction held 6 bases outside the gene matches. CDR1 is ENHRY, CDR2 SYGVKD, per germline. The CDR3 extends over 15 amino acids. CDR3 DNA sequence: TGTGCCATCAGTGAGCACCGGGACAGGGGAAACGAGCAGTACTTC. This codes for CAISEHRDRGNEQYF.

This rearrangement joins TRBV5-1 to TRBJ2-1; the D gene is possibly TRBD1 (5 bases). Per the germline V gene, CDR1 is SGHRS and CDR2 is YFSETQ. The CDR3 is 15 residues long. Trimming left V 1 base short and J 2 bases short, with 10 bases between. CDR3 DNA sequence: TGCGCCAGCAGCTTGCGGGCAGGGCCCTACAATGAGCAGTTCTTC. It codes for CASSLRAGPYNEQFF.

The rearrangement uses TRBV5-1 and TRBJ2-3, with 7 nucleotides matching TRBD2. Looked up from germline, CDR1 is SGHRS and CDR2 is YFSETQ. V was pared by 4 bases and J by 4 bases, with 9 bases of the junction left unmatched. The CDR3 spans 15 residues. The CDR3 nucleotides are TGCGCCAGCAGCCCTGGGGGAGGGAGGTCAGATACGCAGTATTTT. Translating it yields CASSPGGGRSDTQYF. Full variable domain (outside the CDR3, taken from reference TRBV5-1 and TRBJ2-3): KAGVTQTPRYLIKTRGQQVTLSCSPISGHRSVSWYQQTPGQGLQFLFEYFSETQRNKGNFPGRFSGRQFSNSRSEMNVSTLELGDSALYLCASSPGGGRSDTQYFGPGTRLTVL.

In nucleotides, the CDR3 is TGTGCCAGCAGCCTCGGACTAGCGGGAGATGAGCAGTTCTTC. Translated, it gives CASSLGLAGDEQFF. This chain links TRBV5-6 with TRBJ2-1; TRBD2 matches 13 bases. Germline lookup yields CDR1 SGHDT and CDR2 YYEEEE. CDR3 length: 14 residues. V gave up 4 bases and J gave up 8 bases; unmatched junction bases: 3.

This clone was counted a single time. The J gene is TRBJ1-3, the V gene TRBV19; tentative D call: TRBD1 (6 bases). Trimming stripped 6 bases from V and 7 bases from J, with 22 bases between. This CDR3 is built from 16 residues. The germline CDR1 and CDR2 sequences are LNHDA and SQIVND (reference sequence). CDR3 coding DNA: TGTGCCAGTAGAGGGGGATCCGGGTCAGGAGAGAACACCATATATTTT. Translated: CASRGGSGSGENTIYF.

The CDR3 bases are TGTGCCAGCAGGCGGGACGTCGATCGGGAGCCCCAGCATTTT. It is translated as CASRRDVDREPQHF. The chain carries TRBV6-5 and TRBJ1-5; a possible D gene is TRBD1 (5 bases). With 6 bases removed from V and 8 bases from J, the gap between germline ends came to 17 bases. The germline CDR1 and CDR2 sequences are MNHEY and SVGAGI. The CDR3 has 14 residues.

The chain uses TRBV27 and TRBJ2-3; tentative D call: TRBD1 (6 bases). V was shortened by 1 base and J by 4 bases, with 18 bases between the two germline ends. The germline V gene has CDR1 MNHEY and CDR2 SMNVEV (reference sequence). The CDR3 has 17 amino acids. The CDR3 is CASSLFWGRGVPDTQYF. In DNA, the CDR3 is TGTGCCAGCAGTTTATTCTGGGGCAGGGGAGTCCCAGATACGCAGTATTTT.

The chain links TRBV7-2 to TRBJ2-5; D is perhaps TRBD1 (6 bases). CDR3 length: 15 residues. Germline CDR1 is SGHTA and CDR2 is FQGNSA. V was shortened by 2 bases and J by 5 bases, with 15 bases between the two germline ends. The CDR3: CASSLTGDTGETQYF. The CDR3 nucleotides read TGTGCCAGCAGCTTAACCGGGGACACTGGGGAGACCCAGTACTTC.

The chain joins TRBV28 to TRBJ1-1; D gene unclear. Trimming stripped 1 base from V and 0 bases from J, with 3 bases between. The CDR3 totals 13 residues. The germline gives CDR1 MDHEN, CDR2 SYDVKM. The CDR3 DNA sequence: TGTGCCAGCAGTTTATCAGTGAACACTGAAGCTTTCTTT. Translated: CASSLSVNTEAFF.

The chain joins TRBV7-2 to TRBJ1-6, with 8 bases identical to TRBD1. V shed 5 bases and J 9 bases; nucleotides not matched to a gene: 12. Germline V gene sequence: CDR1 SGHTA, CDR2 FQGNSA. This CDR3 spans 16 amino acids. CDR3: CASSRFPGGRGSPLHF. The CDR3 DNA reads as TGTGCCAGCAGCCGTTTTCCAGGGGGCCGAGGTTCACCCCTCCACTTT.

The J gene is TRBJ2-1, the V gene TRBV18, with 7 positions matching TRBD2. This CDR3 is built from 15 residues. Germline CDR1 is KGHSH and CDR2 is LQKENI. With 2 bases clipped from V and 4 bases from J, the junction kept 5 bases outside the gene matches. The CDR3 sequence is CASSPTGTTYNEQFF. The CDR3 DNA reads TGTGCCAGCTCACCAACCGGGACTACGTACAATGAGCAGTTCTTC. Full variable domain (rest looked up from reference TRBV18 and TRBJ2-1): NAGVMQNPRHLVRRRGQEARLRCSPMKGHSHVYWYRQLPEEGLKFMVYLQKENIIDESGMPKERFSAEFPKEGPSILRIQQVVRGDSAAYFCASSPTGTTYNEQFFGPGTRLTVL.

As for this clone: The same CDR3 arises from other DNA sequences in this sample as well. This rearrangement joins TRBV18 to TRBJ2-3; 7 positions agree with TRBD1. Germline V gene lookup returns CDR1 KGHSH and CDR2 LQKENI. The CDR3 has 14 residues. Trimming took 3 bases from V and 2 from J; bases not matched to a gene: 2. The CDR3 DNA follows: TGTGCCAGCTCACCGGGGACAGCCACAGATACGCAGTATTTT. Its translation: CASSPGTATDTQYF.

V and J are TRBV5-1 and TRBJ1-4; 9 bases match TRBD1. The ends lost 4 bases at V and 6 bases at J; junction bases unmatched: 4. CDR3 length: 14 residues. CDR1 and CDR2 (germline): SGHRS, YFSETQ. CDR3 region: CASSMGTGYEKLFF. The CDR3 DNA reads as TGCGCCAGCAGCATGGGGACAGGGTATGAAAAACTGTTTTTT.

J is TRBJ2-5 and V is TRBV12-5; TRBD1 agrees at 9 bases. With 3 bases clipped from V and 5 bases from J, the junction kept 10 bases outside the gene matches. Germline V gives CDR1 LGHNT, CDR2 FRNRAP. This CDR3 is 16 amino acids long. CDR3 sequence reads: CASGFGQGFVGETQYF. In nucleotides, the CDR3 is TGTGCTAGTGGTTTTGGACAGGGGTTTGTGGGGGAGACCCAGTACTTC.

This rearrangement joins TRBV5-4 to TRBJ1-1, with 10 bases lining up with TRBD1. The length of the CDR3 is 13 residues. After removal of 5 bases from V and 8 bases from J, the junction contained 6 bases not matched to a gene. Germline V gene sequence: CDR1 SGHNT, CDR2 YYREEE (reference sequence). For the CDR3, the DNA is TGTGCCAGCAGGGCTAAGGACAGGGGGGAAGCTTTCTTT. Its protein is CASRAKDRGEAFF.

This chain joins TRBV6-2 or TRBV6-3 and TRBJ1-5; D is unclear. Germline CDR1 MNHEY, CDR2 SVGEGT. The CDR3 totals 14 residues. V was clipped by 2 bases and J by 2 bases, with 7 bases between them. This CDR3 is CASSYGMGNQPQHF. In DNA, the CDR3 is TGTGCCAGCAGTTACGGCATGGGCAATCAGCCCCAGCATTTT.

This clone was recorded once. The rearrangement links TRBV18 to TRBJ1-2, with D possibly TRBD1 on 5 matching bases. V lost 3 bases and J 2 bases, leaving 13 bases between the germline ends. Germline values: CDR1 KGHSH, CDR2 LQKENI. This CDR3 has 15 amino acids. CDR3 loop: CASSPSAQGNYGYTF. The CDR3, as DNA: TGTGCCAGCTCACCTTCCGCCCAGGGAAACTATGGCTACACCTTC.

V and J are TRBV18 and TRBJ1-1; D is uncertain. CDR3 length: 17 amino acids. Germline V gene sequence: CDR1 KGHSH, CDR2 LQKENI. Deletions cut 2 bases from V and 0 bases from J, with 16 bases between. CDR3 in DNA: TGTGCCAGCTCACCAGTCGCCCGACAAGCCATGAACACTGAAGCTTTCTTT. Translated, it gives CASSPVARQAMNTEAFF.